The 15 T cell receptor beta chains presented below share a single source sample, sequenced in a study of shared clonotypes between healthy human individuals. Data came from immunoSEQ multiplex PCR; TCRdb stores just in-frame clones and leaves some out. This sample yields hundreds of thousands of clones, of which 95% to 97% are seen a single time; 0.06% belongs to the top ten. The sample was naive CD4+ T cells sorted from blood. Subset of the sample: CD45RA+ positively selected. These receptors originate from a woman aged 25 to 39 in good health.

The chain recombines TRBV6-5 with TRBJ1-2; 11 nucleotides align to TRBD1. CDR1 is MNHEY, CDR2 SVGAGI, per germline. The length of the CDR3 is 14 residues. V dropped 6 bases and J dropped 8; count of bases not matched to a gene: 8. For the CDR3, the DNA is TGTGCCAGCAGGGAAGGACAGGGGGCGCGGGGCTACACCTTC. It codes for CASREGQGARGYTF.

This clone was picked up one time. The chain links TRBV25-1 to TRBJ2-4, with 7 positions matching TRBD2. Looked up from germline, CDR1 is MGHDK and CDR2 is SYGVNS. Losses at the gene ends were 6 bases for V and 0 bases for J; bases not matched to a gene: 2. CDR3 length equals 14 residues. CDR3 DNA sequence: TGTGCCAGCAGGTCGGGGGGAGCCAAAAACATTCAGTACTTC. Its protein product is CASRSGGAKNIQYF.

The rearrangement joins TRBV28 to TRBJ1-1, with TRBD1 as a possible D gene (5 bases). The CDR3 spans 12 residues. CDR1 is MDHEN and CDR2 is SYDVKM in the germline V gene. V lost 6 bases, J lost 3 bases, and 8 bases lay in between. The CDR3 DNA reads TGTGCCAGCAGGGCGGGGGACACTGAAGCTTTCTTT. Translation gives CASRAGDTEAFF.

This chain connects TRBV18 to TRBJ1-5; 7 bases are a match to TRBD1. This CDR3 is built from 16 residues. V dropped 3 bases and J dropped 7; count of bases not matched to a gene: 12. CDR1 and CDR2 from the germline V gene are KGHSH and LQKENI. The CDR3 spells CASSPAVNRGNQPQHF. The CDR3 coding sequence is TGTGCCAGCTCACCGGCCGTGAACAGGGGAAACCAGCCCCAGCATTTT. Drawing the rest from reference TRBV18 and TRBJ1-5, the complete variable domain is NAGVMQNPRHLVRRRGQEARLRCSPMKGHSHVYWYRQLPEEGLKFMVYLQKENIIDESGMPKERFSAEFPKEGPSILRIQQVVRGDSAAYFCASSPAVNRGNQPQHFGDGTRLSIL.

This chain joins TRBV19 and TRBJ2-1; D may be TRBD2 (6 bases). This CDR3 spans 13 amino acids. V was trimmed by 6 bases and J by 3 bases, leaving 9 bases between them. Germline V gene sequence: CDR1 LNHDA, CDR2 SQIVND (reference sequence). CDR3 DNA sequence: TGTGCCAGTAGAGGAGGGTTCTACAATGAGCAGTTCTTC. Its protein is CASRGGFYNEQFF. The full variable domain, with the rest looked up from reference TRBV19 and TRBJ2-1, is DGGITQSPKYLFRKEGQNVTLSCEQNLNHDAMYWYRQDPGQGLRLIYYSQIVNDFQKGDIAEGYSVSREKKESFPLTVTSAQKNPTAFYLCASRGGFYNEQFFGPGTRLTVL.

The chain recombines TRBV6-5 with TRBJ2-3; 8 bases fit TRBD1. There are 15 residues in the CDR3. Germline V CDR1 and CDR2: MNHEY, SVGAGI. V gave up 6 bases and J gave up 0 bases; unmatched junction bases: 5. The CDR3 DNA reads TGTGCCAGCAGACCCGGACAGGGTAGCACAGATACGCAGTATTTT. Protein product: CASRPGQGSTDTQYF.

The chain joins TRBV30 to TRBJ1-4, with 12 nucleotides matching TRBD1. This CDR3 comprises 13 residues. V was clipped by 5 bases and J by 11 bases; unmatched bases: 6. The germline V gene encodes CDR1 GTSNPN and CDR2 SVGIG (reference sequence). The CDR3 DNA sequence: TGTGCCTGGGAGGGGACAGGGGGCGAGAAACTGTTTTTT. Its translation is CAWEGTGGEKLFF.

This chain uses TRBV7-8 with TRBJ2-7; perhaps TRBD2 as D (6 bases). The V end lost 2 bases, the J end lost 0 bases, and 11 bases lay between the germline ends. CDR1 is SGHVS and CDR2 is FQNEAQ in the germline V gene. This CDR3 region has 15 residues. The CDR3 here is CASSLTSSSSYEQYF. The CDR3 coding sequence is TGTGCCAGCAGCTTAACTAGCTCGAGCTCCTACGAGCAGTACTTC.

The chain links TRBV6-5 to TRBJ1-4; tentative D call: TRBD1 (5 bases). V was clipped by 0 bases and J by 8 bases, with 13 bases between them. The V gene's germline CDR1 is MNHEY and CDR2 SVGAGI. The CDR3 is 15 amino acids. The CDR3 coding sequence is TGTGCCAGCAGTTACTCGGGTCAGGGTGGCGAAAAACTGTTTTTT. Its translation: CASSYSGQGGEKLFF.

V gene TRBV28 combines with J gene TRBJ1-2; possible D gene TRBD1, 5 bases. V was pared by 5 bases and J by 5 bases, with 12 bases between. Germline values: CDR1 MDHEN, CDR2 SYDVKM. The CDR3 is 13 residues long. For the CDR3, the DNA is TGTGCCAGCAGTCCGGGACGGAATTATGGCTACACCTTC. Translation: CASSPGRNYGYTF.

On this clone: Other DNA variants within this sample encode the same CDR3. The rearrangement links TRBV5-4 to TRBJ1-1; D not certain. V lost 2 bases, J lost 5 bases, and 4 bases lay in between. The CDR3 contains 11 residues. Germline V gene data show CDR1 as SGHNT and CDR2 as YYREEE (reference sequence). The CDR3 protein is CASSFNTEAFF. CDR3 nucleotide sequence: TGTGCCAGCAGCTTTAATACTGAAGCTTTCTTT.

The rearrangement links TRBV21-1 to TRBJ2-1; the D segment call TRBD1 is taken from the table without a DNA check. TRBV21-1 is an annotated pseudogene. This CDR3 region has 17 residues. The CDR3 DNA follows: TGTGCCAGCAGCAAAGAGGGGATTCTCCTCGACTACAATGAGCAGTTCTTC. Encoded protein: CASSKEGILLDYNEQFF.

The V gene is TRBV30, the J gene TRBJ2-5, with TRBD1 matching over 9 bases. This CDR3 has 14 amino acids. Germline loops: CDR1 GTSNPN, CDR2 SVGIG (reference sequence). Unmatched junction bases numbered 3, after V lost 2 bases and J lost 2 bases. CDR3 nucleotide sequence: TGTGCCTGGAGTTCCGGGACAGGGCAAGAGACCCAGTACTTC. Amino acid sequence: CAWSSGTGQETQYF. Complete variable domain (other parts from reference TRBV30 and TRBJ2-5): SQTIHQWPATLVQPVGSPLSLECTVEGTSNPNLYWYRQAAGRGLQLLFYSVGIGQISSEVPQNLSASRPQDRQFILSSKKLLLSDSGFYLCAWSSGTGQETQYFGPGTRLLVL.

The gene calls are TRBV19 and TRBJ2-7; TRBD2 is a possible D gene (7 bases). CDR3 length: 15 amino acids. Germline CDR1 LNHDA, CDR2 SQIVND (reference sequence). Trimming cost V 1 base and J 3 bases, with 13 bases left between them. CDR3 DNA sequence: TGTGCCAGTAGTATAGGGGGGGGCCGAATCTACGAGCAGTACTTC. It translates to CASSIGGGRIYEQYF.

V usage is TRBV7-5 and J usage is TRBJ2-7; TRBD2 was called by the table and not checked on the DNA. TRBV7-5 is a known pseudogene. CDR3 size: 16 residues. CDR3 sequence: CASSKSLTGASYEQYF. The CDR3 DNA follows: TGTGCCAGCAGCAAGTCTCTTACGGGAGCCTCCTACGAGCAGTACTTC.